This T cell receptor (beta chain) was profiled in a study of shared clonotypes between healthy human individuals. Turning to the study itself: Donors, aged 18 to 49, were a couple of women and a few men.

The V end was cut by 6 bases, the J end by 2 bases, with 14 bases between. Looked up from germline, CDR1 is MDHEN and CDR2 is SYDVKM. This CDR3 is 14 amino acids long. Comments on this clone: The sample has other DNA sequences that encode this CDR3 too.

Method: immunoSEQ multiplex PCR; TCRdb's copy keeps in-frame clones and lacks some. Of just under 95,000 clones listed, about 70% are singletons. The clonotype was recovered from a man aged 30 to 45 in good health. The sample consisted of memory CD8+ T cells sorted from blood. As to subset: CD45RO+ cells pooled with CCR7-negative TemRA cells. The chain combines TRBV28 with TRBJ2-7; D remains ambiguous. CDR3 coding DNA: TGTGCCAGCAGCCCCCCCGGCCCTACCTACGAGCAGTACTTC. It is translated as CASSPPGPTYEQYF.